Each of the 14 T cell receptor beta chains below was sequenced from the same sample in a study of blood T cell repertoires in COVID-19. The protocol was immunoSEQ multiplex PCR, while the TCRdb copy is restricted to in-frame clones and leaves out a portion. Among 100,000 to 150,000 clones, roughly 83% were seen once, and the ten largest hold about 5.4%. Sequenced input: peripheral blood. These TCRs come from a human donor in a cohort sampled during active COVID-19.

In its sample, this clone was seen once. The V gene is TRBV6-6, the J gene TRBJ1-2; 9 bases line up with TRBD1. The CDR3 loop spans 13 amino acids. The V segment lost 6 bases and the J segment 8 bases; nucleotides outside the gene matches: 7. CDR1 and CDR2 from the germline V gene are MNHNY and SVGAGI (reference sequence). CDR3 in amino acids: CASSTGQGIGYTF. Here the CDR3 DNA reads TGTGCCAGCAGCACGGGACAGGGAATCGGCTACACCTTC.

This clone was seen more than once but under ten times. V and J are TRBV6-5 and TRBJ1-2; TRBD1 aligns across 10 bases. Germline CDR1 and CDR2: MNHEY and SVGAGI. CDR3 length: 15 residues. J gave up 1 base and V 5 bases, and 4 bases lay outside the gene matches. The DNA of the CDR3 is TGTGCCAGCAGTCTCCGGGACAGGGGTAACTATGGCTACACCTTC. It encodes CASSLRDRGNYGYTF.

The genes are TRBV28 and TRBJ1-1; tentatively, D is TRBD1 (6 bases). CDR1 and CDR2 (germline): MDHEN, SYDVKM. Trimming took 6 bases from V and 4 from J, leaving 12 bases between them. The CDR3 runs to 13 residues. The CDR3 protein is CASSSGVATEAFF. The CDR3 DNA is TGTGCCAGCAGCTCAGGGGTGGCCACTGAAGCTTTCTTT.

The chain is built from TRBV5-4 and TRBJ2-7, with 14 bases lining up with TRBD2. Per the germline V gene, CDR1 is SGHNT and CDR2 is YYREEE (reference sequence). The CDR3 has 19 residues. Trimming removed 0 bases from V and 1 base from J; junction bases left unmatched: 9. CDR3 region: CASSLVKGLAGVRSYEQYF. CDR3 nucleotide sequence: TGTGCCAGCAGCTTGGTGAAGGGACTAGCGGGAGTTAGGTCCTACGAGCAGTACTTC.

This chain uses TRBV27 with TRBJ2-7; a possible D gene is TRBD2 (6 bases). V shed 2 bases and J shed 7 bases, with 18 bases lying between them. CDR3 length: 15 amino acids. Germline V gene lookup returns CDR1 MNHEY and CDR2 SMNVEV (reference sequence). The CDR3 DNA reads TGTGCCAGCAGTTTAGGGGGGAGTCCGGCCGCTGAGCAGTACTTC. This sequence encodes CASSLGGSPAAEQYF.

CDR3 residues: CASRMGPRETQYF. The CDR3 DNA reads as TGTGCCAGCAGAATGGGTCCGAGGGAGACCCAGTACTTC. This rearrangement joins TRBV28 to TRBJ2-5; no clear D gene. The germline V and J ends were trimmed by 6 bases and 5 bases, with 13 bases remaining between them. The CDR3 covers 13 residues. Per germline, CDR1 MDHEN and CDR2 SYDVKM.

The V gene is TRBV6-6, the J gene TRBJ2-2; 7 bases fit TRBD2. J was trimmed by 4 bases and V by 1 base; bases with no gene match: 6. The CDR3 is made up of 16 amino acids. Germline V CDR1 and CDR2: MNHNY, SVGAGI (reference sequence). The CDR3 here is CASSYFSSGSTGELFF. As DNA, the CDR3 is TGTGCCAGCAGTTACTTCTCTAGCGGTAGCACCGGGGAGCTGTTTTTT.

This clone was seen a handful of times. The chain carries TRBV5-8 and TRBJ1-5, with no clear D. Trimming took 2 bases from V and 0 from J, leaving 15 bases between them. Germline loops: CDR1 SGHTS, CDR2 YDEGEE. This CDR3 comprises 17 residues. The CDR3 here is CASSFKTGGGSNQPQHF. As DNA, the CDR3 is TGTGCCAGCAGCTTTAAGACCGGAGGAGGTAGCAATCAGCCCCAGCATTTT.

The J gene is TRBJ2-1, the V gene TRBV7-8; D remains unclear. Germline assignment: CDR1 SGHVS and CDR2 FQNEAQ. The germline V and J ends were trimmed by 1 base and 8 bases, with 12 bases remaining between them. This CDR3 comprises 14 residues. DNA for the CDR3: TGTGCCAGCAGCTTAGGTCGAGGCGCCCATGAGCAGTTCTTC. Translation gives CASSLGRGAHEQFF.

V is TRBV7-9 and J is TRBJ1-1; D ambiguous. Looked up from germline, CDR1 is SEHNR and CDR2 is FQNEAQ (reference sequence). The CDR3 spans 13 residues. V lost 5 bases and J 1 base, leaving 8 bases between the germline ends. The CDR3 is CASSPRWNTEAFF. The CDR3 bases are TGTGCCAGCAGCCCCAGATGGAACACTGAAGCTTTCTTT.

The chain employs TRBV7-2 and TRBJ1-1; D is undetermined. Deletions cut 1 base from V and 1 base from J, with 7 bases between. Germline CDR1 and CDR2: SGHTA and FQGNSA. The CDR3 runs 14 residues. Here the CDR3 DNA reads TGTGCCAGCAGCTTAGTACACAGGAACACTGAAGCTTTCTTT. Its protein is CASSLVHRNTEAFF.

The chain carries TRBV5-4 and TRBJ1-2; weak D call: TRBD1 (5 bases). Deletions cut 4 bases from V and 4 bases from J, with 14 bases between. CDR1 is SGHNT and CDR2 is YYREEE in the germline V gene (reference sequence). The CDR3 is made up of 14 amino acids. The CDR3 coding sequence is TGTGCCAGCAGCCCCGGCCAGGGAATCTATGGCTACACCTTC. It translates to CASSPGQGIYGYTF.

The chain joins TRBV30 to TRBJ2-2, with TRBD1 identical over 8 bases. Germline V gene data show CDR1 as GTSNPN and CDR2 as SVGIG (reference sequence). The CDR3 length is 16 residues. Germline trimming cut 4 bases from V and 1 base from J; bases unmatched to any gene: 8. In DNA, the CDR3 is TGTGCCTGGAAGCACCCCGGGACAGGGAACACCGGGGAGCTGTTTTTT. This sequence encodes CAWKHPGTGNTGELFF.

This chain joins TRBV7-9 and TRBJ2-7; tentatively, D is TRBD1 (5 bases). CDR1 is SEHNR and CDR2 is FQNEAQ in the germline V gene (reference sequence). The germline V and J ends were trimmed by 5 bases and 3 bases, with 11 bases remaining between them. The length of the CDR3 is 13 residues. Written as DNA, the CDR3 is TGTGCCAGCAGCCGATTCGACAGCTACGAGCAGTACTTC. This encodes CASSRFDSYEQYF.